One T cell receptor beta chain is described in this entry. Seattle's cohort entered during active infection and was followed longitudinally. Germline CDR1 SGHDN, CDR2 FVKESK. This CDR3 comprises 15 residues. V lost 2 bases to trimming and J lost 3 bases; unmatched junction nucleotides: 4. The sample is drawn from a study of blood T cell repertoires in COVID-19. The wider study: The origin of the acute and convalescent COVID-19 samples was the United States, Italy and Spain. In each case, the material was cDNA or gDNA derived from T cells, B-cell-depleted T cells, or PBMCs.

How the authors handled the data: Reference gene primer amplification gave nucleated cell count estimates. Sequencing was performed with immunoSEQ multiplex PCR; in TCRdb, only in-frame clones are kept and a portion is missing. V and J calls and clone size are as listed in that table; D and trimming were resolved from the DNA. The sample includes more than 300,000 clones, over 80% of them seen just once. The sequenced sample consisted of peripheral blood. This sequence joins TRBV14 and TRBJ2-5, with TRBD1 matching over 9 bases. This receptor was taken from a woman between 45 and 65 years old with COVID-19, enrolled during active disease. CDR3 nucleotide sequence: TGTGCCAGCAGCCAAAACAGGGGGCGAGAAGAGACCCAGTACTTC. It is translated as CASSQNRGREETQYF.